The rows below give T cell receptor beta chains drawn from one sample of a study of early T cells in non-severe SARS-CoV-2 infection. TCRdb reprocessed the 5' RACE reads with MiXCR, giving one entry per CDR3 protein. This table holds some 71,000 distinct CDR3 sequences, roughly 10% found once. Sequenced input: whole blood. All receptors derive from an adult who was a healthcare worker with PCR-confirmed SARS-CoV-2 infection or an uninfected control (not recorded which). The CDR3 runs from the conserved cysteine through the conserved F or W. The order of the fields is D gene, clone size, J gene, V gene, CDR3 DNA, CDR3 protein. A D gene is named only where the DNA matches it firmly. Size tells how often a clone was seen (once, few, many) or the class of an expanded clone, and some rows leave it out.

- - TRBJ2-5 TRBV14 TGTGCCAGCAGCCAAGTGAGGGGGACAAGTTACTTC CASSQVRGTSYF
- - TRBJ2-1 TRBV20-1 TGCAGTGCTAGAACTGGGATGGGTTACAATGAGCAGTTCTTC CSARTGMGYNEQFF
- - TRBJ2-7 TRBV19 TGTGCCAGTAGTAAAAGACTTCAGGGGCTTGGGGACTACGAGCAGTACTTC CASSKRLQGLGDYEQYF
TRBD1 many TRBJ1-1 TRBV29-1 TGCAGCGTGACCGACAGGGAGAACACTGAAGCTTTCTTT CSVTDRENTEAFF
- - TRBJ1-1 TRBV19 TGTGCCAGCCGGGACAAGATGAACACTGAAGCTTTCTTT CASRDKMNTEAFF
- - TRBJ2-7 TRBV27 TGTGCCAGCAGTTTATGGGGCAGTTCCTACGAGCAGTACTTC CASSLWGSSYEQYF
TRBD1 - TRBJ1-1 TRBV7-6 TGTGCCAGCAGCTCCACTACGACAGGGGAAGCTTTCTTT CASSSTTTGEAFF
- - TRBJ1-6 TRBV3-1 TGTGCCAGCAGCCCCGAGGGACGGTATTCACCCCTCCACTTT CASSPEGRYSPLHF
TRBD1 many TRBJ2-5 TRBV11-2 TGTGCCAGCAGCTTAGCCCGGGACAGGAGGGAGACCCAGTACTTC CASSLARDRRETQYF
TRBD2 - TRBJ2-1 TRBV4-2 TGTGCCAGCAGCCAAGAGGAATCTAGCGGGAGTCTTTCGTATGAGCAGTTCTTC CASSQEESSGSLSYEQFF
- - TRBJ2-7 TRBV6-5 TGTGCCAGCAGCTCGACACACCTTTACGAGCAGTACTTC CASSSTHLYEQYF
TRBD2 few TRBJ2-3 TRBV5-1 TGCGCCAGCAGTCTACCGGGACTAGCGGTAGATACGCAGTATTTT CASSLPGLAVDTQYF
TRBD1 - TRBJ2-1 TRBV2 TGTGCCAGCAGTCCGGGACAGGGTCTTAACAATGAGCAGTTCTTC CASSPGQGLNNEQFF
- - TRBJ2-6 TRBV20-1 TGCAGTGCTAGACGGAGGAACGTCCTGACTTTC CSARRRNVLTF
TRBD2 many TRBJ2-7 TRBV7-3 TGTGCCAGCAGCTCAAACGGACTAGCGGGAGGGCCGTTTTCTTACGAGCAGTACTTC CASSSNGLAGGPFSYEQYF
- many TRBJ1-5 TRBV10-2 TGCGCCAGCGGGAGGCCCCAGCATTTT CASGRPQHF
- few TRBJ2-3 TRBV2 TGTGCCAGCAGTGTTGTATCAGATACGCAGTATTTT CASSVVSDTQYF
- many TRBJ2-3 TRBV24-1 TGTGCCACCAGTGACCTGCCCCCGACGACGAGGAATACGCAGTATTTT CATSDLPPTTRNTQYF
TRBD2 many TRBJ2-7 TRBV7-9 TGTGCCAGCAGCTTTCTAGCGGGCACCGAGCAGTACTTC CASSFLAGTEQYF
- medium-sized TRBJ1-2 TRBV15 TGTGCCACCAGAGATGGCGCTGATCCCTATGGCTACACCTTC CATRDGADPYGYTF
TRBD1 few TRBJ1-1 TRBV29-1 TGCAGCGGACAGGGGCGTAGCACTGAAGCTTTCTTT CSGQGRSTEAFF
- few TRBJ2-7 TRBV28 TGTGCCAGCAGTTACTTGGCCTACGAGCAGTACTTC CASSYLAYEQYF
TRBD1 many TRBJ2-7 TRBV6-6 TGTGCCAGCAGTTATGAGACAGGGGGCTACGAGCAGTACTTC CASSYETGGYEQYF